The 30 T cell receptor beta chains presented below share a single source sample, sequenced in a study of blood T cell repertoires in COVID-19. The repertoire was sequenced with immunoSEQ multiplex PCR; TCRdb's copy has only in-frame clones and lacks some. The sample contains 200,000 to 250,000 clones, roughly 80% of which appear only once. Specimen: peripheral blood. The receptor source for this set is a woman aged 80 or over with acute or convalescent COVID-19.

The V and J genes are TRBV5-1 and TRBJ2-2; tentative D call: TRBD2 (6 bases). V lost 0 bases and J lost 6, with 9 bases in between. CDR1 SGHRS and CDR2 YFSETQ come from the germline V gene. The length of the CDR3 is 14 residues. DNA of the CDR3: TGCGCCAGCAGCTTGGTGCGGGATCCCGGGGAGCTGTTTTTT. It yields the protein CASSLVRDPGELFF.

The chain joins TRBV5-1 to TRBJ1-1; 7 bases line up with TRBD1. The V gene end was trimmed by 3 bases and the J gene end by 2 bases; junction bases not matched to a gene: 4. CDR3 length: 14 amino acids. Germline V gene data show CDR1 as SGHRS and CDR2 as YFSETQ. CDR3 in amino acids: CASSWGTDNTEAFF. The CDR3, as DNA: TGCGCCAGCAGCTGGGGGACAGATAACACTGAAGCTTTCTTT. The whole variable domain, filled in from reference TRBV5-1 and TRBJ1-1, reads KAGVTQTPRYLIKTRGQQVTLSCSPISGHRSVSWYQQTPGQGLQFLFEYFSETQRNKGNFPGRFSGRQFSNSRSEMNVSTLELGDSALYLCASSWGTDNTEAFFGQGTRLTVV.

The rearrangement joins TRBV18 to TRBJ1-5; D may be TRBD1 (5 bases). Trimming removed 2 bases at V and 9 bases at J, with 14 bases between. CDR1 is KGHSH and CDR2 is LQKENI in the germline V gene. CDR3 length: 14 residues. The CDR3 nucleotides read TGTGCCAGCTCACCAGAGCAGGGAGGGGTGCCCCAGCATTTT. Its translation: CASSPEQGGVPQHF.

The chain carries TRBV5-6 and TRBJ2-5, with a possible D match to TRBD2 (6 bases). The CDR3 covers 15 residues. CDR1 SGHDT and CDR2 YYEEEE come from the germline V gene. V was cut by 2 bases and J by 0 bases, with 11 bases left in between. The CDR3 nucleotides are TGTGCCAGCAGCTTAACGGGGGATAACCAAGAGACCCAGTACTTC. Translating it yields CASSLTGDNQETQYF.

There are a few counts of this clone. The V call is TRBV30, the J call TRBJ1-5, with a possible D match to TRBD1 (5 bases). Germline CDR1 reads GTSNPN; CDR2 reads SVGIG (reference sequence). This CDR3 has 13 residues. V lost 2 bases, J lost 5 bases, and 10 bases lay in between. CDR3 sequence reads: CAWSLQADQPQHF. The CDR3 DNA is TGTGCCTGGAGTTTACAGGCGGATCAGCCCCAGCATTTT.

The gene calls are TRBV27 and TRBJ1-2; TRBD1 agrees at 10 bases. Trimming at V came to 6 bases and at J to 3 bases, leaving 10 bases not matched to a gene. Germline V gene lookup returns CDR1 MNHEY and CDR2 SMNVEV (reference sequence). The CDR3 extends over 16 amino acids. In nucleotides, the CDR3 is TGTGCCAGCAGCTCAAAGTCGACAGGGGGCTACTATGGCTACACCTTC. It specifies CASSSKSTGGYYGYTF.

The CDR3 loop is CASSADRPNPLTSGNTIYF. CDR3 bases: TGTGCCAGCAGCGCTGACAGGCCCAACCCTTTAACCTCTGGAAACACCATATATTTT. The rearrangement uses TRBV13 and TRBJ1-3; perhaps TRBD1 as D (6 bases). Trimming shortened V by 5 bases and J by 0 bases, and 23 bases separated the two germline ends. The CDR3 loop spans 19 amino acids. From germline, CDR1 is PRHDT and CDR2 FYEKMQ (reference sequence).

In its sample, this clone was seen a few times. This chain uses TRBV6-5 with TRBJ1-5, with TRBD1 as a possible D gene (5 bases). Germline values: CDR1 MNHEY, CDR2 SVGAGI. V lost 2 bases and J lost 3, with 8 bases in between. This CDR3 comprises 14 residues. The CDR3 loop is CASSYGTFNQPQHF. For the CDR3, the DNA is TGTGCCAGCAGTTACGGGACTTTCAATCAGCCCCAGCATTTT.

The chain combines TRBV5-1 with TRBJ2-1; no firm D call. Germline CDR1 is SGHRS and CDR2 is YFSETQ. Deletions cut 0 bases from V and 0 bases from J, with 7 bases between. This CDR3 comprises 15 residues. The CDR3 sequence is CASSLDSDSYNEQFF. CDR3 nucleotides: TGCGCCAGCAGCTTGGACTCCGACTCCTACAATGAGCAGTTCTTC.

This sequence joins TRBV7-2 and TRBJ2-7; 15 nucleotides line up with TRBD2. In germline, CDR1 is SGHTA, CDR2 FQGNSA. This CDR3 contains 14 residues. J gave up 6 bases and V 4 bases, and 1 base lay outside the gene matches. The CDR3, as DNA: TGTGCCAGCAGCTGGGGACTAGCGGGGGGCGAGCAGTACTTC. This encodes CASSWGLAGGEQYF.

The chain links TRBV30 to TRBJ1-2; D perhaps matches TRBD1 (6 bases). This CDR3 is 13 amino acids long. The V gene lost 4 bases and the J gene lost 6 bases, with 15 bases spanning the gap. In germline, CDR1 is GTSNPN, CDR2 SVGIG (reference sequence). DNA for the CDR3: TGTGCCTGGATTCCACAGGGCAAGAATGGCTACACCTTC. Protein product: CAWIPQGKNGYTF.

The rearrangement uses TRBV3-1 (or the pseudogene TRBV3-2) and TRBJ2-2, with D possibly being TRBD1 (6 bases). The CDR3 runs to 15 residues. Per germline, CDR1 LGHDT and CDR2 YNNKEL (reference sequence). V was clipped by 6 bases and J by 1 base, with 12 bases between them. The CDR3 loop is CASRTDSRNTGELFF. The CDR3 nucleotides are TGTGCCAGCAGGACGGACAGCCGGAACACCGGGGAGCTGTTTTTT.

The V and J genes are TRBV7-9 and TRBJ1-5; D perhaps matches TRBD1 (6 bases). The CDR3 totals 14 residues. Trimming shortened V by 3 bases and J by 4 bases, and 10 bases separated the two germline ends. Germline CDR1 and CDR2: SEHNR and FQNEAQ (reference sequence). CDR3 loop: CASSLGGPNQPQHF. The CDR3 coding sequence is TGTGCCAGCAGCTTGGGGGGGCCAAATCAGCCCCAGCATTTT.

The DNA for the CDR3 is TGTGCCAGCAGCCTCAATCGGGCTGGAAACACCATATATTTT. It codes for CASSLNRAGNTIYF. This chain connects TRBV11-2 to TRBJ1-3; D is uncertain. CDR1 and CDR2 (germline): SGHAT, FQNNGV. The CDR3 is 14 residues long. V lost 5 bases and J 2 bases, leaving 10 bases between the germline ends.

This sequence joins TRBV2 and TRBJ2-2, with 7 nucleotides matching TRBD1. Per germline, CDR1 SNHLY and CDR2 FYNNEI. With V trimmed by 7 bases and J by 1 base, 6 bases remained unmatched. The CDR3 spans 15 residues. The CDR3 loop is CASTLRTGNTGELFF. In DNA form, the CDR3 reads TGTGCCAGCACCTTAAGGACAGGGAACACCGGGGAGCTGTTTTTT. Full variable domain (remainder filled in from reference TRBV2 and TRBJ2-2): EPEVTQTPSHQVTQMGQEVILRCVPISNHLYFYWYRQILGQKVEFLVSFYNNEISEKSEIFDDQFSVERPDGSNFTLKIRSTKLEDSAMYFCASTLRTGNTGELFFGEGSRLTVL.

The chain uses TRBV30 and TRBJ1-1; 7 bases fit TRBD1. CDR1 is GTSNPN, CDR2 SVGIG, per germline (reference sequence). The junction had 13 bases not matched to a gene; V was cut back by 1 base and J by 8 bases. The CDR3 is 15 amino acids. The CDR3 DNA reads TGTGCCTGGAGTGCAATTTCCCGGGACAGCGGGGAAGCTTTCTTT. It codes for CAWSAISRDSGEAFF.

V and J are TRBV7-2 and TRBJ2-1; D perhaps matches TRBD2 (5 bases). This CDR3 is 11 amino acids long. V gave up 2 bases and J gave up 13 bases, with 9 bases separating them. Germline loops: CDR1 SGHTA, CDR2 FQGNSA. For the CDR3, the DNA is TGTGCCAGCAGCTTAATACTAGATCAGTTCTTC. Its translation: CASSLILDQFF.

This clone was seen just once. This chain connects TRBV5-8 to TRBJ1-1, with unresolved D. The CDR3 extends over 13 amino acids. Per the germline V gene, CDR1 is SGHTS and CDR2 is YDEGEE. V was shortened by 0 bases and J by 4 bases, with 7 bases between the two germline ends. As DNA, the CDR3 is TGTGCCAGCAGCTTGGAACGGGGCACTGAAGCTTTCTTT. It is translated as CASSLERGTEAFF.

This sequence joins TRBV6-1 and TRBJ1-2; no definite D call. Germline CDR1 is MNHNS and CDR2 is SASEGT. V shed 0 bases and J shed 11 bases, with 13 bases lying between them. There are 13 residues in the CDR3. The CDR3 nucleotides are TGTGCCAGCAGTGAAGCAAGAAGTAGCCCTTACACCTTC. It yields the protein CASSEARSSPYTF.

CDR3 amino acids: CASSRGGGFNQPQHF. The CDR3 nucleotides are TGTGCCAGCAGCCGTGGGGGGGGGTTCAATCAGCCCCAGCATTTT. The chain has TRBV6-6 and TRBJ1-5; a weak D match, TRBD1 (5 bases). Per the germline V gene, CDR1 is MNHNY and CDR2 is SVGAGI (reference sequence). The CDR3 covers 15 residues. The V end lost 6 bases, the J end lost 3 bases, and 15 bases lay between the germline ends.

This clone has only one observation. This chain's CDR3 is CASSAEGVEQYF. DNA of the CDR3: TGCGCCAGCAGCGCTGAAGGGGTCGAGCAGTACTTC. The chain joins TRBV5-1 to TRBJ2-7; possibly TRBD1 for D (5 bases). Germline V lookup: CDR1 SGHRS, CDR2 YFSETQ. Trimming shortened V by 4 bases and J by 6 bases, and 11 bases separated the two germline ends. CDR3 length: 12 residues.

V gene TRBV10-3 combines with J gene TRBJ2-7; 9 nucleotides agree with TRBD2. Trimming cost V 8 bases and J 5 bases; bases outside gene matches: 13. Germline V CDR1 and CDR2: ENHRY, SYGVKD. The length of the CDR3 is 15 residues. The DNA for the CDR3 is TGTGCCATCTCCCCTGGAGTAGCGGGAGTGAACGAGCAGTACTTC. Translated: CAISPGVAGVNEQYF.

The chain recombines TRBV5-4 with TRBJ2-1; the match to TRBD1 covers 7 bases. Germline assignment: CDR1 SGHNT and CDR2 YYREEE (reference sequence). V lost 5 bases to trimming and J lost 9 bases; unmatched junction nucleotides: 14. The CDR3 consists of 15 residues. The CDR3 DNA is TGTGCCAGCAGTCGGAAGACAGGGAGTGAGGGTGAGCAGTTCTTC. Its protein is CASSRKTGSEGEQFF.

This clone was seen once. The CDR3 region has the DNA TGTGCCACCTGCGGGCTAGCCTTCCAAGAGACCCAGTACTTC. It codes for CATCGLAFQETQYF. V is TRBV28 and J is TRBJ2-5; a weak D match, TRBD2 (5 bases). From germline, CDR1 is MDHEN and CDR2 SYDVKM. The V end was cut by 10 bases, the J end by 1 base, with 16 bases between. The CDR3 is 14 residues long.

J is TRBJ2-2 and V is TRBV29-1; D gene uncertain. The germline V and J ends were trimmed by 6 bases and 4 bases, with 12 bases remaining between them. Per germline, CDR1 SQVTM and CDR2 ANQGSEA. The CDR3 sequence is 13 residues long. CDR3 sequence reads: CSVTSTVTGELFF. The CDR3 bases are TGCAGCGTGACATCTACAGTCACCGGGGAGCTGTTTTTT.

The chain combines TRBV10-3 with TRBJ1-6, with TRBD1 matching over 8 bases. Germline-derived CDR1 and CDR2 are ENHRY and SYGVKD. This CDR3 region has 12 residues. V dropped 10 bases and J dropped 7; count of bases not matched to a gene: 3. CDR3 sequence reads: CASWDRNSPLHF. CDR3 coding DNA: TGTGCCAGCTGGGACAGGAATTCACCCCTCCACTTT.

This chain connects TRBV28 to TRBJ1-4; weak D call: TRBD1 (5 bases). CDR3 size: 16 residues. Germline lookup yields CDR1 MDHEN and CDR2 SYDVKM. The V end lost 7 bases, the J end lost 1 base, and 16 bases lay between the germline ends. CDR3 in amino acids: CASTPGGAVTNEKLFF. CDR3 DNA: TGTGCCAGCACCCCCGGCGGGGCAGTAACTAATGAAAAACTGTTTTTT.

V gene TRBV25-1 combines with J gene TRBJ2-7, with 7 bases matching TRBD2. In germline, CDR1 is MGHDK, CDR2 SYGVNS. V was clipped by 4 bases and J by 2 bases; unmatched bases: 5. CDR3 size: 14 residues. The CDR3 DNA is TGTGCCAGCAGTGTAGGCGGGAGCGCCTACGAGCAGTACTTC. Its translation: CASSVGGSAYEQYF.

The chain couples TRBV9 to TRBJ2-2; 9 bases align to TRBD1. CDR3 length: 15 residues. Germline V gene data show CDR1 as SGDLS and CDR2 as YYNGEE. Losses at the gene ends were 3 bases for V and 6 bases for J; bases not matched to a gene: 6. The CDR3 sequence: CASSESGTGPGELFF. The DNA of the CDR3 is TGTGCCAGCAGCGAATCCGGGACAGGGCCCGGGGAGCTGTTTTTT.

The chain is built from TRBV2 and TRBJ2-7; TRBD2 is a possible D gene (5 bases). The CDR3 is 12 amino acids. The V end lost 8 bases, the J end lost 2 bases, and 10 bases lay between the germline ends. Germline CDR1 SNHLY, CDR2 FYNNEI. This chain's CDR3 is CASGGSPYEQYF. The CDR3, as DNA: TGTGCCAGCGGAGGCAGCCCCTACGAGCAGTACTTC.